These 20 T cell receptor beta chains originate from one sample sequenced in a study of persistence of HIV-infected CD4 T cells. Their cognate antigens are unknown. This was the immunoSEQ version 4 assay in survey mode. The assay was immunoSEQ multiplex PCR, and TCRdb's table has in-frame clones only and misses some. Of more than 30,000 clones listed, 75% to 90% are singletons. The stimulus was an HIV-1 Gag 15-mer peptide pool, 1 ug/peptide/mL. CD40L-negative CD69-negative CD45RO-high memory CD4+ T cells were sorted as populations depleted of antigen-responding cells. The sample in question was cultured CD4+ T cells from PBMCs, obtained from a patient who received antiretroviral therapy. Receptors were obtained from an adult with HIV. The donor label of this sample is uncertain.

The chain links TRBV12-3 or TRBV12-4 to TRBJ2-7, with unresolved D. V gave up 5 bases and J gave up 9 bases, with 11 bases separating them. CDR3 size: 11 residues. The CDR3 sequence is CASSPDRWQYF. CDR3 coding DNA: TGTGCCAGCAGTCCCGACCGGTGGCAGTACTTC.

The V call is TRBV30, the J call TRBJ2-2; perhaps TRBD1 as D (5 bases). There are 13 residues in the CDR3. Germline CDR1 is GTSNPN and CDR2 is SVGIG (reference sequence). V was pared by 3 bases and J by 3 bases, with 8 bases between. The CDR3 region is CAWRQGYTGELFF. The DNA of the CDR3 is TGTGCCTGGAGGCAGGGCTACACCGGGGAGCTGTTTTTT.

V and J are TRBV3-1 (or the pseudogene TRBV3-2) and TRBJ2-6, with TRBD1 matching over 10 bases. The junction had 9 bases not matched to a gene; V was cut back by 4 bases and J by 3 bases. CDR1 and CDR2 from the germline V gene are LGHDT and YNNKEL (reference sequence). CDR3 length: 18 amino acids. CDR3 sequence reads: CASSLPGQGLFGANVLTF. CDR3 in DNA: TGTGCCAGCAGCCTCCCGGGACAGGGGCTTTTTGGGGCCAACGTCCTGACTTTC.

V usage is TRBV29-1 and J usage is TRBJ2-3; TRBD2 matches at 8 bases. The CDR3 runs 16 residues. Unmatched junction bases numbered 12, after V lost 6 bases and J lost 1 base. Germline values: CDR1 SQVTM, CDR2 ANQGSEA. For the CDR3, the DNA is TGCAGCGTCCTTAGGACTAGCCACGGAGGCACAGATACGCAGTATTTT. Protein sequence: CSVLRTSHGGTDTQYF.

CDR3 in amino acids: CASSPRSNSPLHF. The CDR3 DNA reads TGTGCCAGTAGTCCTCGGAGTAATTCACCCCTCCACTTT. The chain joins TRBV19 to TRBJ1-6, with unresolved D. The CDR3 consists of 13 residues. V was shortened by 5 bases and J by 6 bases, with 8 bases between the two germline ends. Per germline, CDR1 LNHDA and CDR2 SQIVND (reference sequence).

The genes are TRBV5-1 and TRBJ2-7; D is undetermined. CDR3 length: 14 residues. V was shortened by 3 bases and J by 6 bases, with 16 bases between the two germline ends. The germline gives CDR1 SGHRS, CDR2 YFSETQ. The CDR3 protein is CASSSREGPLEQYV. The CDR3 DNA reads TGCGCCAGCAGCTCTCGTGAAGGGCCCCTCGAGCAGTACGTC.

J is TRBJ1-6 and V is TRBV9; 7 bases fit TRBD1. Germline V CDR1 and CDR2: SGDLS, YYNGEE. CDR3 length equals 15 residues. The J segment lost 7 bases and the V segment lost 4 bases, leaving 8 bases of the junction unmatched. CDR3 sequence (DNA): TGTGCCAGCAGCTCTACAGGGGTAGGCAATTCACCCCTCCACTTT. Amino acid sequence: CASSSTGVGNSPLHF.

This clone was counted a single time. CDR3 amino acids: CASSLAVGGFYEQYF. The DNA for the CDR3 is TGCGCCAGCAGCTTGGCCGTGGGGGGATTCTACGAGCAGTACTTC. The chain links TRBV5-1 to TRBJ2-7; TRBD2 might be the D (6 bases). This CDR3 comprises 15 residues. Per germline, CDR1 SGHRS and CDR2 YFSETQ. V was pared by 0 bases and J by 3 bases, with 13 bases between.

The chain employs TRBV7-9 and TRBJ1-1, with 7 bases lining up with TRBD1. The CDR3 contains 13 residues. V shed 2 bases, J shed 5 bases, and the junction held 2 bases outside the gene matches. Looked up from germline, CDR1 is SEHNR and CDR2 is FQNEAQ (reference sequence). The chain's CDR3 is CASSLTGVTEAFF. For the CDR3, the DNA is TGTGCCAGCAGCTTAACAGGGGTGACTGAAGCTTTCTTT.

This chain uses TRBV5-1 with TRBJ1-5; D may be TRBD1 (6 bases). Germline CDR1 reads SGHRS; CDR2 reads YFSETQ. The CDR3 has 15 residues. The germline V and J ends were trimmed by 4 bases and 3 bases, with 14 bases remaining between them. The CDR3 coding sequence is TGCGCCAGCAGCGTTACCGGACAGAACAATCAGCCCCAGCATTTT. Protein sequence: CASSVTGQNNQPQHF.

This chain joins TRBV12-3 or TRBV12-4 and TRBJ1-1; D unresolved. This CDR3 region has 13 residues. The V gene lost 6 bases and the J gene lost 4 bases, with 12 bases spanning the gap. CDR3: CASRGNWGTEAFF. For the CDR3, the DNA is TGTGCCAGCAGGGGAAACTGGGGCACTGAAGCTTTCTTT.

The chain joins TRBV20-1 to TRBJ2-7; D is possibly TRBD1 (5 bases). The CDR3 runs 11 residues. The germline CDR1 and CDR2 sequences are DFQATT and SNEGSKA (reference sequence). Trimming removed 7 bases from V and 2 bases from J, with 9 bases in between. This CDR3 reads CSVDSPYEQYF. The CDR3 DNA sequence: TGCAGTGTCGACAGTCCCTACGAGCAGTACTTC.

The V and J genes are TRBV4-2 and TRBJ1-4, with D possibly being TRBD1 (5 bases). The germline V gene has CDR1 LGHNA and CDR2 YNFKEQ. The CDR3 sequence is 16 residues long. Trimming pared 5 bases from V and 7 bases from J, leaving 20 bases between. The CDR3 DNA reads as TGTGCCAGCAGCACCCGAATGTCCGGGCAGGGTGAAAAACTGTTTTTT. Translating gives CASSTRMSGQGEKLFF.

J is TRBJ2-2 and V is TRBV5-4, with a possible D match to TRBD2 (6 bases). The CDR3 extends over 16 amino acids. V shed 2 bases and J shed 5 bases, with 16 bases lying between them. Germline CDR1 is SGHNT and CDR2 is YYREEE (reference sequence). CDR3 nucleotides: TGTGCCAGCAGCTTATATTCGGGGAGGTATACCGGGGAGCTGTTTTTT. Its protein is CASSLYSGRYTGELFF.

This chain connects TRBV7-3 to TRBJ1-6; D uncertain. There are 13 residues in the CDR3. Trimming removed 9 bases at V and 9 bases at J, with 15 bases between. The V gene's germline CDR1 is SGHTA and CDR2 FQGTGA. The chain's CDR3 is CASGEEMGSPLHF. CDR3 nucleotide sequence: TGTGCCAGTGGAGAGGAGATGGGTTCACCCCTCCACTTT.

The V gene is TRBV5-5, the J gene TRBJ1-2; D may be TRBD1 (5 bases). There are 14 residues in the CDR3. Per germline, CDR1 SGHKS and CDR2 YYEKEE (reference sequence). Trimming shortened V by 3 bases and J by 6 bases, and 15 bases separated the two germline ends. CDR3 protein: CASSSLQEVHGYTF. The CDR3 DNA sequence: TGTGCCAGCAGCTCTTTACAGGAGGTCCATGGCTACACCTTC. The full variable domain, its missing parts supplied by reference TRBV5-5 and TRBJ1-2, is DAGVTQSPTHLIKTRGQQVTLRCSPISGHKSVSWYQQVLGQGPQFIFQYYEKEERGRGNFPDRFSARQFPNYSSELNVNALLLGDSALYLCASSSLQEVHGYTFGSGTRLTVV.

The rearrangement joins TRBV5-1 to TRBJ1-1, with D uncertain. The CDR3 has 15 residues. The V end was cut by 0 bases, the J end by 5 bases, with 14 bases between. Per germline, CDR1 SGHRS and CDR2 YFSETQ. CDR3 protein: CASSLAGFSRTEAFF. The CDR3 DNA follows: TGCGCCAGCAGCTTGGCCGGTTTTTCCCGGACTGAAGCTTTCTTT.

This clone has more than one count but fewer than ten. The rearrangement links TRBV10-2 to TRBJ1-5, with D hard to call. The germline V gene has CDR1 WSHSY and CDR2 SAAADI. Trimming took off 2 bases at V and 3 bases at J, with 5 bases between the two ends. The CDR3 runs 13 residues. CDR3 sequence: CASSENTNQPQHF. CDR3 nucleotide sequence: TGCGCCAGCAGTGAGAACACCAATCAGCCCCAGCATTTT.

The table lists this clone with a few counts. V and J are TRBV3-1 (or the pseudogene TRBV3-2) and TRBJ1-1; no clear D. This CDR3 spans 12 amino acids. Between the trimmed V and J ends, which lost 0 bases and 10 bases, there was a span of 9 bases. CDR1 is LGHDT, CDR2 YNNKEL, per germline (reference sequence). This chain's CDR3 is CASSQENGVAFF. The DNA of the CDR3 is TGTGCCAGCAGCCAAGAGAACGGAGTAGCTTTCTTT.

This clone is a singleton in its sample. This sequence joins TRBV25-1 and TRBJ1-2; TRBD1 aligns across 7 bases. The junction had 8 bases not matched to a gene; V was cut back by 9 bases and J by 7 bases. This CDR3 is built from 12 residues. Germline V gene lookup returns CDR1 MGHDK and CDR2 SYGVNS. The DNA for the CDR3 is TGTGCCAGTATGACAGGGTTTGTTGGCTACACCTTC. It yields the protein CASMTGFVGYTF.